Described below is a single T cell receptor beta chain sequence and its context. The table came from immunoSEQ multiplex PCR; TCRdb's copy has only in-frame clones and leaves some out. The table includes under 85,000 clones, around 90% detected once. The record originates from a study of T cell responses to AZD1222 COVID-19 vaccine. Germline lookup yields CDR1 SGHTA and CDR2 FQGTGA. Trimming removed 1 base from V and 4 bases from J; junction bases left unmatched: 8. The CDR3 is made up of 17 amino acids. The J gene is TRBJ2-3, the V gene TRBV7-3; 10 positions agree with TRBD2. The clonotype originates from an adult in good health. The source was peripheral blood, collected on day 0 of MenACWY control vaccination. The CDR3 sequence is CASSLIPSTSGADTQYF. The CDR3 bases are TGTGCCAGCAGCTTAATCCCCTCAACTAGCGGGGCAGATACGCAGTATTTT.